These 30 T cell receptor beta chains were sequenced from one sample in a study of identical twins. Each CDR3 protein is one row after TCRdb ran MiXCR on the 5' RACE reads. The table has about 240,000 distinct CDR3 sequences, roughly 7.5% seen once. This sample also belongs to another study, concerning yellow fever vaccine responses in identical twins.

The sequencing sample was made of CD8+ T cells sorted from blood. All receptors come from a woman in her late teens or twenties in good health.

In its sample, this clonotype was seen many times. The genes are TRBV21-1 and TRBJ1-5; TRBD1, the D gene given by the table, was not confirmed from the DNA. TRBV21-1 is annotated as a pseudogene. The CDR3 is made up of 14 amino acids. DNA of the CDR3: TGTGCCAGCATTCGGACAGGGGCGGATCAGCCCCAGCATTTT. Translated, it gives CASIRTGADQPQHF.

This clonotype was counted ten times or more. The chain uses TRBV28 and TRBJ1-5, with D perhaps TRBD1 (6 bases). Germline CDR1 MDHEN, CDR2 SYDVKM. V was pared by 6 bases and J by 0 bases, with 24 bases between. This CDR3 spans 19 amino acids. In nucleotides, the CDR3 is TGTGCCAGCAGGCCTATCCAGGGGAGGAGGGGCTATAGCAATCAGCCCCAGCATTTT. This translates into CASRPIQGRRGYSNQPQHF.

The chain carries TRBV29-1 and TRBJ2-1, with 10 bases aligning to TRBD1. Germline assignment: CDR1 SQVTM and CDR2 ANQGSEA. CDR3 length: 15 amino acids. The J segment lost 4 bases and the V segment lost 3 bases, leaving 6 bases of the junction unmatched. In DNA, the CDR3 is TGCAGCGTTGAGGGGGACAGGGGCGGATACAATGAGCAGTTCTTC. This sequence encodes CSVEGDRGGYNEQFF.

This clonotype appeared many times. The rearrangement joins TRBV3-1 to TRBJ2-3, with 11 bases fitting TRBD2. The V and J ends lost 1 base and 6 bases, in that order; junction bases with no gene match: 3. Germline V gene sequence: CDR1 LGHDT, CDR2 YNNKEL (reference sequence). The CDR3 consists of 15 residues. CDR3 amino acids: CASSQASSGRDTQYF. CDR3 in DNA: TGTGCCAGCAGCCAAGCCTCTAGCGGGAGGGATACGCAGTATTTT.

The V gene is TRBV5-1, the J gene TRBJ2-1; the D gene could be TRBD1 or TRBD2 (5 bases each). Trimming stripped 5 bases from V and 7 bases from J, with 16 bases between. The CDR3 totals 14 residues. CDR1 and CDR2 (germline): SGHRS, YFSETQ. Written as DNA, the CDR3 is TGCGCCAGCAGACCCGGGACCGAGGTGAATGAGCAGTTCTTC. This sequence encodes CASRPGTEVNEQFF.

V is TRBV6-2 or TRBV6-3 and J is TRBJ2-1; 8 bases fit TRBD1. Trimming removed 4 bases from V and 2 bases from J; junction bases left unmatched: 10. The CDR3 totals 17 residues. Germline CDR1 reads MNHEY; CDR2 reads SVGEGT. The CDR3 protein is CASSLKRTGNPYNEQFF. As DNA, the CDR3 is TGTGCCAGCAGTTTAAAGAGGACAGGGAACCCCTACAATGAGCAGTTCTTC.

This chain uses TRBV28 with TRBJ2-1; D perhaps matches TRBD1 (6 bases). Germline values: CDR1 MDHEN, CDR2 SYDVKM. V shed 6 bases and J shed 7 bases, with 19 bases lying between them. This CDR3 has 15 amino acids. CDR3 bases: TGTGCCAGCAGCCCCCGCCCGGGACAAAGGAATGAGCAGTTCTTC. Protein: CASSPRPGQRNEQFF. The entire variable domain, with the rest obtained from reference TRBV28 and TRBJ2-1, is as follows: DVKVTQSSRYLVKRTGEKVFLECVQDMDHENMFWYRQDPGLGLRLIYFSYDVKMKEKGDIPEGYSVSREKKERFSLILESASTNQTSMYLCASSPRPGQRNEQFFGPGTRLTVL.

This clonotype has more than one count but fewer than ten. This chain links TRBV18 with TRBJ2-1; TRBD2 matches 7 bases. Germline V lookup: CDR1 KGHSH, CDR2 LQKENI. This CDR3 comprises 15 residues. J gave up 5 bases and V 1 base, and 5 bases lay outside the gene matches. The CDR3 DNA sequence: TGTGCCAGCTCACCACGAGCTAGCGGCCACAATGAGCAGTTCTTC. This encodes CASSPRASGHNEQFF.

This chain uses TRBV6-1 with TRBJ2-1; D not certain. The ends were cut back, 1 base at V and 4 bases at J, with 8 bases in the middle. Germline CDR1 reads MNHNS; CDR2 reads SASEGT. CDR3 length: 14 residues. This CDR3 is CASSEVPIYNEQFF. CDR3 bases: TGTGCCAGCAGTGAAGTCCCGATTTACAATGAGCAGTTCTTC.

The gene calls are TRBV20-1 and TRBJ2-5; 10 bases are shared with TRBD2. In germline, CDR1 is DFQATT, CDR2 SNEGSKA (reference sequence). The CDR3 runs to 16 residues. The V gene end was trimmed by 1 base and the J gene end by 4 bases; junction bases not matched to a gene: 9. The CDR3 nucleotides read TGCAGTGCTAGAGTCCGACTAGCGGGCCGGGGAGAGACCCAGTACTTC. Translated, it gives CSARVRLAGRGETQYF.

The chain joins TRBV15 to TRBJ2-7; D may correspond to TRBD1 or TRBD2 (5 bases each). The V gene lost 5 bases and the J gene lost 7 bases, with 12 bases spanning the gap. The CDR3 is made up of 12 amino acids. Germline V gene data show CDR1 as LNHNV and CDR2 as YYDKDF (reference sequence). The CDR3 reads CATSPRGREQYV. Here the CDR3 DNA reads TGTGCCACCAGCCCTCGGGGACGTGAGCAGTACGTC.

The count of this clonotype is one. A much bigger clone sits one base away, suggesting this may be a read error. J is TRBJ1-4 and V is TRBV7-9; 7 bases are a match to TRBD1. This CDR3 has 15 residues. Germline loops: CDR1 SEHNR, CDR2 FQNEAQ (reference sequence). CDR3 bases: TGTGCCAGCAGCCACCGGGACAGAACTAATGAAAAACTGTCTTTT. This sequence encodes CASSHRDRTNEKLSF.

This rearrangement joins TRBV7-2 to TRBJ2-5; D not certain. CDR1 is SGHTA, CDR2 FQGNSA, per germline. V was trimmed by 2 bases and J by 5 bases, leaving 15 bases between them. The CDR3 runs 15 residues. The CDR3, as DNA: TGTGCCAGCAGCTTATTTGTGGGTGGGTCGGAGACCCAGTACTTC. This gives the protein CASSLFVGGSETQYF.

A remark on this clonotype: A read error is possible here, since a much larger clone lies one base away. CDR3 DNA sequence: TGCGCCAGCAGCTTGGTCCTAGCTTGGTTTGACAATGAGCAGTTCTTC. It specifies CASSLVLAWFDNEQFF. The rearrangement links TRBV5-1 to TRBJ2-1; perhaps TRBD2 as D (5 bases). The germline V gene encodes CDR1 SGHRS and CDR2 YFSETQ. CDR3 length equals 16 residues. The V end was cut by 0 bases, the J end by 5 bases, with 15 bases between. Full variable domain (rest looked up from reference TRBV5-1 and TRBJ2-1): KAGVTQTPRYLIKTRGQQVTLSCSPISGHRSVSWYQQTPGQGLQFLFEYFSETQRNKGNFPGRFSGRQFSNSRSEMNVSTLELGDSALYLCASSLVLAWFDNEQFFGPGTRLTVL.

This clonotype showed up just a few times. V and J are TRBV5-1 and TRBJ2-7; 7 bases map to TRBD1. The CDR3 runs to 14 residues. From germline, CDR1 is SGHRS and CDR2 YFSETQ. Trimming took 0 bases from V and 4 from J; bases not matched to a gene: 4. The CDR3: CASSLAGQLYEQYF. The DNA of the CDR3 is TGCGCCAGCAGCTTGGCGGGACAGTTGTACGAGCAGTACTTC.

J is TRBJ2-7 and V is TRBV4-1, with 8 bases matching TRBD2. J gave up 3 bases and V 2 bases, and 9 bases lay outside the gene matches. Germline CDR1 MGHRA, CDR2 YSYEKL. The CDR3 runs to 16 residues. CDR3 DNA: TGCGCCAGCAGCCAACTACTAGCGGAGGGGGGCTACGAGCAGTACTTC. Translated: CASSQLLAEGGYEQYF.

The rearrangement joins TRBV28 to TRBJ2-2; maybe TRBD2 (6 bases). The CDR3 runs 13 residues. With 11 bases removed from V and 3 bases from J, the gap between germline ends came to 13 bases. Per the germline V gene, CDR1 is MDHEN and CDR2 is SYDVKM. The CDR3: CAVAGSDTGELFF. The DNA for the CDR3 is TGTGCCGTTGCGGGGTCAGACACCGGGGAGCTGTTTTTT.

This clonotype was detected ten times or more. This chain links TRBV7-9 with TRBJ2-3, with D possibly TRBD1 on 6 matching bases. The CDR3 sequence is 11 residues long. Germline-derived CDR1 and CDR2 are SEHNR and FQNEAQ (reference sequence). Trimming took 10 bases from V and 6 from J, leaving 11 bases between them. Written as DNA, the CDR3 is TGTGCCACAAGGGGGATTGATACGCAGTATTTT. It is translated as CATRGIDTQYF.

The V and J genes are TRBV28 and TRBJ2-1, with D perhaps being TRBD1 or TRBD2 (5 bases each). Trimming left V 6 bases short and J 6 bases short, with 9 bases between. Germline V gene data show CDR1 as MDHEN and CDR2 as SYDVKM. This CDR3 has 12 residues. This CDR3 reads CASSARGNEQFF. The CDR3 DNA reads as TGTGCCAGCAGCGCGAGGGGCAATGAGCAGTTCTTC.

The chain uses TRBV20-1 and TRBJ2-5, with D possibly matching TRBD2 (5 bases). Germline CDR1 DFQATT, CDR2 SNEGSKA (reference sequence). This CDR3 region has 15 residues. With 0 bases removed from V and 0 bases from J, the gap between germline ends came to 11 bases. CDR3 in DNA: TGCAGTGCTAGAGACTACATCGGGAACCAAGAGACCCAGTACTTC. Protein sequence: CSARDYIGNQETQYF.

This clonotype has at least ten counts. V usage is TRBV4-1 and J usage is TRBJ1-3, with D unclear. CDR1 and CDR2 from the germline V gene are MGHRA and YSYEKL. The CDR3 is 16 amino acids. The ends were cut back, 0 bases at V and 4 bases at J, with 13 bases in the middle. CDR3 sequence (DNA): TGCGCCAGCAGCCAAGAAGTCTCCGCGACAGGAAACACCATATATTTT. Amino acids: CASSQEVSATGNTIYF.

This clonotype was detected a few times. CDR3: CASTLMGGVQETQYF. The CDR3 region has the DNA TGTGCCAGCACCCTGATGGGAGGGGTACAAGAGACCCAGTACTTC. The gene calls are TRBV6-2 or TRBV6-3 and TRBJ2-5; 7 bases line up with TRBD2. The CDR3 has 15 amino acids. Germline trimming cut 7 bases from V and 2 bases from J; bases unmatched to any gene: 10. Germline CDR1 MNHEY, CDR2 SVGEGT.

This clonotype was counted ten times or more. The V gene is TRBV15, the J gene TRBJ1-2; D remains ambiguous. Trimming cost V 4 bases and J 5 bases, with 20 bases left between them. Germline V CDR1 and CDR2: LNHNV, YYDKDF (reference sequence). The CDR3 covers 16 residues. CDR3 sequence (DNA): TGTGCCACCAGCATTAGCAAGACCCGCCGAGAATATGGCTACACCTTC. Amino acids: CATSISKTRREYGYTF. The complete variable domain, with remaining parts taken from reference TRBV15 and TRBJ1-2, reads DAMVIQNPRYQVTQFGKPVTLSCSQTLNHNVMYWYQQKSSQAPKLLFHYYDKDFNNEADTPDNFQSRRPNTSFCFLDIRSPGLGDTAMYLCATSISKTRREYGYTFGSGTRLTVV.

The gene calls are TRBV7-9 and TRBJ2-7, with a possible D match to TRBD2 (5 bases). Germline loops: CDR1 SEHNR, CDR2 FQNEAQ (reference sequence). This CDR3 contains 14 residues. Between the trimmed V and J ends, which lost 5 bases and 5 bases, there was a span of 16 bases. The CDR3 sequence: CASSGHPGGDEQYF. Written as DNA, the CDR3 is TGTGCCAGCAGCGGGCATCCAGGAGGCGACGAGCAGTACTTC.

V gene TRBV15 combines with J gene TRBJ2-7, with D perhaps TRBD1 (6 bases). This CDR3 comprises 15 residues. Germline values: CDR1 LNHNV, CDR2 YYDKDF (reference sequence). The ends were cut back, 1 base at V and 5 bases at J, with 15 bases in the middle. CDR3 coding DNA: TGTGCCACCAGCAGAGGGGACACGGCTGCCGACGAGCAGTACTTC. Residues: CATSRGDTAADEQYF.

This clonotype appeared many times. This rearrangement joins TRBV5-1 to TRBJ2-7, with D tentatively TRBD1 (6 bases). This CDR3 contains 14 residues. Trimming shortened V by 2 bases and J by 2 bases, and 11 bases separated the two germline ends. The germline CDR1 and CDR2 sequences are SGHRS and YFSETQ. The chain's CDR3 is CASSFVTGTYEQYF. CDR3 DNA: TGCGCCAGCAGCTTCGTGACAGGTACCTACGAGCAGTACTTC. Looking up the rest from reference TRBV5-1 and TRBJ2-7 gives the full variable domain: KAGVTQTPRYLIKTRGQQVTLSCSPISGHRSVSWYQQTPGQGLQFLFEYFSETQRNKGNFPGRFSGRQFSNSRSEMNVSTLELGDSALYLCASSFVTGTYEQYFGPGTRLTVT.

This sequence joins TRBV4-1 and TRBJ2-7; TRBD2 agrees at 11 bases. J was trimmed by 1 base and V by 2 bases; bases with no gene match: 4. This CDR3 comprises 16 residues. Germline V CDR1 and CDR2: MGHRA, YSYEKL. This CDR3 is CASSQSLAGGSYEQYF. The CDR3 DNA reads TGCGCCAGCAGCCAAAGCCTAGCGGGAGGATCCTACGAGCAGTACTTC.

The gene calls are TRBV7-8 and TRBJ1-5; 7 bases align to TRBD1. CDR1 is SGHVS and CDR2 is FQNEAQ in the germline V gene. The CDR3 extends over 15 amino acids. After removal of 5 bases from V and 1 base from J, the junction contained 5 bases not matched to a gene. CDR3 sequence reads: CASSPQGGSNQPQHF. The CDR3 DNA reads as TGTGCCAGCAGCCCCCAGGGGGGAAGCAATCAGCCCCAGCATTTT. Together with reference TRBV7-8 and TRBJ1-5, the CDR3 gives the full variable domain: GAGVSQSPRYKVAKRGQDVALRCDPISGHVSLFWYQQALGQGPEFLTYFQNEAQLDKSGLPSDRFFAERPEGSVSTLKIQRTQQEDSAVYLCASSPQGGSNQPQHFGDGTRLSIL.

This chain links TRBV5-1 with TRBJ1-5; D is possibly TRBD1 (5 bases). Germline CDR1 SGHRS, CDR2 YFSETQ. The CDR3 is 14 amino acids. The V end lost 4 bases, the J end lost 6 bases, and 14 bases lay between the germline ends. Written as DNA, the CDR3 is TGCGCCAGCAGCCCCGATGCCGGGGCTCAGCCCCAGCATTTT. Encoded protein: CASSPDAGAQPQHF.

This clonotype was observed a handful of times. This chain links TRBV6-2 or TRBV6-3 with TRBJ2-1; TRBD2 aligns across 11 bases. This CDR3 contains 15 residues. Germline values: CDR1 MNHEY, CDR2 SVGEGT. J was trimmed by 7 bases and V by 5 bases; bases with no gene match: 7. CDR3 region: CASSITSGSFNEQFF. CDR3 bases: TGTGCCAGCAGTATCACTAGCGGGAGCTTTAATGAGCAGTTCTTC.